These T cell receptor beta chains were read from a single sample in a study of T cell responses to AZD1222 COVID-19 vaccine. Here immunoSEQ multiplex PCR was the method, and the copy in TCRdb shows in-frame clones only, minus some. The sample gives roughly 130,000 clones, less than 95% of which show up once; 2.8% is in the top ten. Source: peripheral blood, taken on day 0 of AZD1222 vaccination. Receptor source: an adult in good health. Both conserved end residues are part of each CDR3. The order of the fields is CDR3 length, V gene, J gene, D gene, clone size, CDR3 DNA, CDR3 protein. A D gene is named only where the DNA matches it firmly. Size is stated for part of the rows, as once, few or many counts, or as a class when the clone is expanded.

len: 17; v_gene: TRBV28; j_gene: TRBJ2-3; d_gene: TRBD2; abundance: NA; CDR3nt: TGTGCCAGCAGCCGTCTAGCGGGGCGGCAACGCACAGATACGCAGTATTTT; CDR3aa: CASSRLAGRQRTDTQYF
len: 16; v_gene: TRBV19; j_gene: TRBJ1-5; d_gene: NA; abundance: NA; CDR3nt: TGTGCCAGTAGTGGATGGAAAAGTACGGGCAATCAGCCCCAGCATTTT; CDR3aa: CASSGWKSTGNQPQHF
len: 12; v_gene: TRBV5-5; j_gene: TRBJ1-4; d_gene: NA; abundance: NA; CDR3nt: TGTGCCAGCAGCTTCCCGGGGGAAAAACTGTTTTTT; CDR3aa: CASSFPGEKLFF
len: 15; v_gene: TRBV14; j_gene: TRBJ1-2; d_gene: NA; abundance: NA; CDR3nt: TGTGCCAGCAGCCAAAGGTTTCCCCTAAACTATGGCTACACCTTC; CDR3aa: CASSQRFPLNYGYTF
len: 15; v_gene: TRBV6-6; j_gene: TRBJ2-3; d_gene: TRBD1; abundance: NA; CDR3nt: TGTGCCAGCAGTCCGGGACAGGGGGCGCGCGATACGCAGTATTTT; CDR3aa: CASSPGQGARDTQYF
len: 11; v_gene: TRBV19; j_gene: TRBJ1-1; d_gene: NA; abundance: NA; CDR3nt: TGTGCCAGTATGAAAGGCACTGAAGCTTTCTTT; CDR3aa: CASMKGTEAFF
len: 15; v_gene: TRBV10-3; j_gene: TRBJ2-5; d_gene: TRBD2; abundance: NA; CDR3nt: TGTGCCATCAGTGGGGGCCAGCGGGAGAGTGAGACCCAGTACTTC; CDR3aa: CAISGGQRESETQYF
len: 14; v_gene: TRBV7-3; j_gene: TRBJ2-3; d_gene: NA; abundance: NA; CDR3nt: TGTGCCAGCAGCTTGATTAACCCCACAGATACGCAGTATTTT; CDR3aa: CASSLINPTDTQYF
len: 12; v_gene: TRBV7-9; j_gene: TRBJ1-3; d_gene: NA; abundance: NA; CDR3nt: TGTGCCAGCGGGCAGGGAGGAAACACCATATATTTT; CDR3aa: CASGQGGNTIYF
len: 13; v_gene: TRBV3-1/TRBV3-2; j_gene: TRBJ1-3; d_gene: NA; abundance: once; CDR3nt: TGTGCCAGCAGCCTCCTAGCGGAAAACACCATATATTTT; CDR3aa: CASSLLAENTIYF
len: 14; v_gene: TRBV27; j_gene: TRBJ1-6; d_gene: NA; abundance: NA; CDR3nt: TGTGCCAGCAGCCCCCTTTGGACAGAAGGACCCCTCCACTTT; CDR3aa: CASSPLWTEGPLHF
len: 17; v_gene: TRBV4-3; j_gene: TRBJ1-1; d_gene: NA; abundance: once; CDR3nt: TGCGCCAGCAGCCAAGATATGAGTGCAGGCTTGAACACTGAAGCTTTCTTT; CDR3aa: CASSQDMSAGLNTEAFF
len: 14; v_gene: TRBV7-3; j_gene: TRBJ1-2; d_gene: NA; abundance: medium-sized; CDR3nt: TGTGCCAGCAGTTTACCCCCGGAAGTATATGGCTACACCTTC; CDR3aa: CASSLPPEVYGYTF